These 22 T cell receptor beta chains were sequenced from one sample in a study of T cells in localized non-small cell lung cancer. Produced via immunoSEQ multiplex PCR; TCRdb's table is partial and in-frame only. The table shows 70,000 to 95,000 clones, with approximately 91% occurring only once. This material consisted of PBMCs, taken before any cancer treatment. The origin of the receptors is a woman aged 35 to 70 with stage II squamous cell lung carcinoma.

V gene TRBV6-5 combines with J gene TRBJ1-1; D uncertain. The CDR3 runs 13 residues. V shed 6 bases and J shed 1 base, with 9 bases lying between them. Germline CDR1 MNHEY, CDR2 SVGAGI. CDR3 bases: TGTGCCAGCAGGCTGGGTCAGAACACTGAAGCTTTCTTT. This sequence encodes CASRLGQNTEAFF.

The chain recombines TRBV11-3 with TRBJ2-2; a weak D match, TRBD2 (6 bases). This CDR3 region has 15 residues. The V gene's germline CDR1 is SGHNT and CDR2 YENEEA. Between the trimmed V and J ends, which lost 5 bases and 3 bases, there was a span of 13 bases. The CDR3 sequence is CASSPSGGDTGELFF. CDR3 sequence (DNA): TGTGCCAGCAGCCCGAGCGGAGGGGACACCGGGGAGCTGTTTTTT.

V and J are TRBV19 and TRBJ1-1, with D maybe TRBD1 (6 bases). Germline loops: CDR1 LNHDA, CDR2 SQIVND (reference sequence). V lost 4 bases and J 8 bases, leaving 11 bases between the germline ends. The CDR3 spans 12 residues. The CDR3 here is CASSSQGTEAFF. Written as DNA, the CDR3 is TGTGCCAGTAGTAGCCAGGGGACGGAAGCTTTCTTT.

This chain links TRBV13 with TRBJ1-5, with D unresolved. V was trimmed by 1 base and J by 6 bases, leaving 4 bases between them. This CDR3 comprises 12 residues. Germline loops: CDR1 PRHDT, CDR2 FYEKMQ (reference sequence). This CDR3 is CASSLVGQPQHF. In DNA, the CDR3 is TGTGCCAGCAGCTTAGTGGGTCAGCCCCAGCATTTT.

The CDR3 DNA reads TGTGCCAGCAGCAGGCCCGGGGGCTCTAACCGGAATGAGCAGTTCTTC. Its protein is CASSRPGGSNRNEQFF. The genes are TRBV5-4 and TRBJ2-1; D tentatively fits TRBD1 or TRBD2 (6 bases each). V shed 4 bases and J shed 7 bases, with 21 bases lying between them. The germline CDR1 and CDR2 sequences are SGHNT and YYREEE (reference sequence). The CDR3 consists of 16 residues.

The chain joins TRBV29-1 to TRBJ1-2; 7 positions match TRBD1. The length of the CDR3 is 14 residues. Germline V lookup: CDR1 SQVTM, CDR2 ANQGSEA. Losses at the gene ends were 6 bases for V and 8 bases for J; bases not matched to a gene: 15. In DNA form, the CDR3 reads TGCAGCGTCGGACAGGAGAAGGGAACTAGCGGCTACACCTTC. Its translation: CSVGQEKGTSGYTF. The entire variable domain, with the rest obtained from reference TRBV29-1 and TRBJ1-2, is as follows: SAVISQKPSRDICQRGTSLTIQCQVDSQVTMMFWYRQQPGQSLTLIATANQGSEATYESGFVIDKFPISRPNLTFSTLTVSNMSPEDSSIYLCSVGQEKGTSGYTFGSGTRLTVV.

The chain employs TRBV19 and TRBJ2-7; the D gene is possibly TRBD1 (5 bases). V was clipped by 1 base and J by 2 bases, with 15 bases between them. The CDR3 length is 16 residues. Per the germline V gene, CDR1 is LNHDA and CDR2 is SQIVND (reference sequence). The CDR3 sequence is CASSIGARTPTYEQYF. CDR3 in DNA: TGTGCCAGTAGTATAGGCGCACGGACACCAACCTACGAGCAGTACTTC.

The rearrangement joins TRBV5-1 to TRBJ2-7, with TRBD1 matching over 10 bases. Trimming removed 2 bases from V and 7 bases from J; junction bases left unmatched: 9. The germline V gene has CDR1 SGHRS and CDR2 YFSETQ. This CDR3 has 15 amino acids. The CDR3 nucleotides read TGCGCCAGCAGCTTAGGGGGGACAGGGGATGAAGAGCAGTACTTC. Encoded protein: CASSLGGTGDEEQYF.

The chain uses TRBV9 and TRBJ2-6; 7 nucleotides match TRBD1. V gave up 4 bases and J gave up 0 bases; unmatched junction bases: 10. The CDR3 has 18 residues. Germline V gene lookup returns CDR1 SGDLS and CDR2 YYNGEE. This chain's CDR3 is CASSLGTDLSSGANVLTF. CDR3 nucleotide sequence: TGTGCCAGCAGCCTCGGGACAGACCTTAGCTCTGGGGCCAACGTCCTGACTTTC.

V usage is TRBV5-4 and J usage is TRBJ2-1, with a possible D match to TRBD1 (6 bases). Germline values: CDR1 SGHNT, CDR2 YYREEE (reference sequence). The CDR3 extends over 15 amino acids. Trimming took 4 bases from V and 6 from J, leaving 17 bases between them. CDR3 region: CASSPGPPRGNEQFF. The CDR3 coding sequence is TGTGCCAGCAGCCCGGGCCCCCCCAGGGGCAATGAGCAGTTCTTC.

The CDR3 spells CASSYVGPHTEAFF. DNA for the CDR3: TGTGCCAGCAGTTACGTGGGCCCTCACACTGAAGCTTTCTTT. The gene calls are TRBV6-5 and TRBJ1-1; no definite D call. The V end lost 2 bases, the J end lost 3 bases, and 10 bases lay between the germline ends. The CDR3 sequence is 14 residues long. Germline V gene data show CDR1 as MNHEY and CDR2 as SVGAGI.

The V and J genes are TRBV6-6 and TRBJ1-5, with 10 positions matching TRBD1. Looked up from germline, CDR1 is MNHNY and CDR2 is SVGAGI (reference sequence). This CDR3 spans 11 amino acids. V lost 8 bases to trimming and J lost 8 bases; unmatched junction nucleotides: 0. CDR3 sequence (DNA): TGTGCCAGCGGACAGGGGGAGCCCCAGCATTTT. Translated, it gives CASGQGEPQHF.

V usage is TRBV10-3 and J usage is TRBJ1-3; D not resolved. This CDR3 spans 15 amino acids. V was clipped by 3 bases and J by 3 bases, with 12 bases between them. CDR1 is ENHRY and CDR2 is SYGVKD in the germline V gene. The CDR3 nucleotides read TGTGCCATCAGTGACTCAGCGGCCAGTGGAAACACCATATATTTT. It specifies CAISDSAASGNTIYF.

On this clone: The DNA is omitted, as the CDR3 cannot be located on it reliably, and the CDR3 follows TCRdb's listing. The CDR3 region is CASSVAGGAEFF. The chain has TRBV9 and TRBJ2-1; the table assigns TRBD2, which was not confirmed against the DNA. The CDR3 totals 12 residues, both ends included. Germline V gives CDR1 SGDLS, CDR2 YYNGEE.

The chain couples TRBV30 to TRBJ2-1, with 10 bases matching TRBD2. V trimming: 4 bases; J trimming: 15 bases; junction bases outside the gene matches: 15. The CDR3 length is 14 residues. Germline-derived CDR1 and CDR2 are GTSNPN and SVGIG (reference sequence). CDR3 amino acids: CAWKPEASGSGGFF. CDR3 sequence (DNA): TGTGCCTGGAAACCGGAGGCTAGCGGGAGCGGGGGGTTCTTC.

The chain links TRBV4-1 to TRBJ1-4, with unresolved D. The CDR3 totals 15 residues. The ends were cut back, 5 bases at V and 7 bases at J, with 17 bases in the middle. CDR1 and CDR2 from the germline V gene are MGHRA and YSYEKL. CDR3 residues: CASSGSSTRREKLFF. The CDR3 DNA reads as TGCGCCAGCAGCGGCTCATCTACTAGGCGTGAAAAACTGTTTTTT.

The rearrangement links TRBV10-3 to TRBJ2-1; the D gene is possibly TRBD1 (6 bases). CDR1 and CDR2 from the germline V gene are ENHRY and SYGVKD. This CDR3 region has 14 residues. V lost 7 bases, J lost 6 bases, and 16 bases lay in between. The CDR3 DNA follows: TGTGCCATCACCGGACGGGACAAAGGCAATGAGCAGTTCTTC. Residues: CAITGRDKGNEQFF.

This clone came up a few times. The chain uses TRBV28 and TRBJ1-6, with D unclear. In germline, CDR1 is MDHEN, CDR2 SYDVKM. This CDR3 has 14 amino acids. V gave up 2 bases and J gave up 7 bases, with 9 bases separating them. The CDR3 DNA reads as TGTGCCAGCAGTTTAGTAGTTACAAATTCACCCCTCCACTTT. Translated: CASSLVVTNSPLHF.

The chain is built from TRBV25-1 and TRBJ2-3, with D uncertain. V dropped 1 base and J dropped 0 bases, with 11 bases sitting between them. CDR1 MGHDK and CDR2 SYGVNS come from the germline V gene. The CDR3 extends over 16 amino acids. The CDR3 sequence is CASSELIDTSTDTQYF. CDR3 nucleotides: TGTGCCAGCAGTGAATTAATTGACACTAGCACAGATACGCAGTATTTT.

This clone is a singleton in its sample. This chain links TRBV6-5 with TRBJ2-2, with 10 bases lining up with TRBD2. V lost 5 bases to trimming and J lost 5 bases; unmatched junction nucleotides: 5. Per germline, CDR1 MNHEY and CDR2 SVGAGI. The CDR3 sequence is 15 residues long. DNA for the CDR3: TGTGCCAGCAGTAGGACTAGCGGCGGGACCGGGGAGCTGTTTTTT. It specifies CASSRTSGGTGELFF.

The chain is built from TRBV5-1 and TRBJ2-3; 12 bases are shared with TRBD1. Germline V lookup: CDR1 SGHRS, CDR2 YFSETQ. This CDR3 region has 20 residues. The V and J ends lost 3 bases and 0 bases, in that order; junction bases with no gene match: 14. The CDR3, as DNA: TGCGCCAGCAGCTCCCCGGGACAGGGGGCTCGGAGCGATAGCACAGATACGCAGTATTTT. Protein: CASSSPGQGARSDSTDTQYF.

CDR3 nucleotides: TGTGCCTGGAGTGTAGCTGAAAAACTGTTTTTT. This gives the protein CAWSVAEKLFF. V is TRBV30 and J is TRBJ1-4; D gene ambiguous. From germline, CDR1 is GTSNPN and CDR2 SVGIG (reference sequence). This CDR3 spans 11 amino acids. Trimming stripped 0 bases from V and 7 bases from J, with 3 bases between.